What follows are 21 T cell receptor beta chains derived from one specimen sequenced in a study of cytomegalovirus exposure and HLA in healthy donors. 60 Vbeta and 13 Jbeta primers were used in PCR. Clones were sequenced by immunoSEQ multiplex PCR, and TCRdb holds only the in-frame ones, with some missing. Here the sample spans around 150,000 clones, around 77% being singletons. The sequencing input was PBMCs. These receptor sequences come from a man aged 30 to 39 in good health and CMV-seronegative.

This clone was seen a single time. CDR3 residues: CAWSIRGSTEAFF. Written as DNA, the CDR3 is TGTGCCTGGTCTATCCGGGGGAGCACTGAAGCTTTCTTT. The rearrangement uses TRBV30 and TRBJ1-1, with D possibly matching TRBD1 (5 bases). The CDR3 covers 13 residues. V was shortened by 5 bases and J by 4 bases, with 14 bases between the two germline ends. CDR1 is GTSNPN, CDR2 SVGIG, per germline (reference sequence).

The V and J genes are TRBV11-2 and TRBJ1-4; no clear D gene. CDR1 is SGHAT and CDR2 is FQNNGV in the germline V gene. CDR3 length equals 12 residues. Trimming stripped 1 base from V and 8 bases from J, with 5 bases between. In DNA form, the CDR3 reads TGTGCCAGCAGCTTAGTCTCCGAAAAACTGTTTTTT. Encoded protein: CASSLVSEKLFF.

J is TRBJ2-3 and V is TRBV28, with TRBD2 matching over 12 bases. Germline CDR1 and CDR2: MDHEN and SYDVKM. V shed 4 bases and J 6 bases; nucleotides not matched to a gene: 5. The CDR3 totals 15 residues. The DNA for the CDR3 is TGTGCCAGCAGTTCTAGACTAGCGGGAGTGGATACGCAGTATTTT. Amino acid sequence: CASSSRLAGVDTQYF.

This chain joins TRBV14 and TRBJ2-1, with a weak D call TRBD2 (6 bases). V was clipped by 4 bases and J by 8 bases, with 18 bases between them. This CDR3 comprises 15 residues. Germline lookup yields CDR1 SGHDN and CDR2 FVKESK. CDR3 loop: CASSPQGLEGDEQFF. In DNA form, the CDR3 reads TGTGCCAGCAGCCCCCAGGGACTTGAGGGCGATGAGCAGTTCTTC.

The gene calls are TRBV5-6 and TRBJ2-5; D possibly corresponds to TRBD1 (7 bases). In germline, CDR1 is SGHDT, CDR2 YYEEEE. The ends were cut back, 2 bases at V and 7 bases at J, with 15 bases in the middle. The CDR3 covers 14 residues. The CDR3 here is CASSLRGAGGTQYF. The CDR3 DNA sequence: TGTGCCAGCAGCTTACGCGGGGCAGGGGGGACCCAGTACTTC.

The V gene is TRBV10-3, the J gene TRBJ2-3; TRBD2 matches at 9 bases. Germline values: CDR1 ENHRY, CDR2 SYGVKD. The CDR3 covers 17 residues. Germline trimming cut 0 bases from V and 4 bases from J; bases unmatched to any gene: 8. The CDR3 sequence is CAISESRIAGAADTQYF. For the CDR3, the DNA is TGTGCCATCAGTGAGTCGAGGATAGCGGGAGCCGCAGATACGCAGTATTTT.

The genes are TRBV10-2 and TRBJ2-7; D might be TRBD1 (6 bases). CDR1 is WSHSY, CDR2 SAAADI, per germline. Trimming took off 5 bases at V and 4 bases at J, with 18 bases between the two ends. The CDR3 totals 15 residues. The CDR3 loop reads CASSSKEEGGYEQYF. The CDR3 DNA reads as TGCGCCAGCAGTTCAAAGGAGGAAGGGGGTTACGAGCAGTACTTC.

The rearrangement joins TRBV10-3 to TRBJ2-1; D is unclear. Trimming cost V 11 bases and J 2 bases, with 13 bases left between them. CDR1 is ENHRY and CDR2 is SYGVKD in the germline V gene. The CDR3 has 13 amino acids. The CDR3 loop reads CASIEDPYNEQFF. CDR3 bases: TGTGCCTCCATAGAGGATCCCTACAATGAGCAGTTCTTC.

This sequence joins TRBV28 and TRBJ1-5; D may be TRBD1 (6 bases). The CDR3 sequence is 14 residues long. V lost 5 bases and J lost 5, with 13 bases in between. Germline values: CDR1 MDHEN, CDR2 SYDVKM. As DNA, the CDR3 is TGTGCCAGCAGTACCGGGACACAGCATCAGCCCCAGCATTTT. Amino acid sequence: CASSTGTQHQPQHF.

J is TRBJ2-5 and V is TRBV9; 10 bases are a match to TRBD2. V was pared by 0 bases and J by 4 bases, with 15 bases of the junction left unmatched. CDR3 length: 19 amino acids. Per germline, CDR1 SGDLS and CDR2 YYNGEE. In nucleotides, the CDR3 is TGTGCCAGCAGCGTAGAGCCCCACAGAAGACTAGCGGGCGTAGAGACCCAGTACTTC. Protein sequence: CASSVEPHRRLAGVETQYF.

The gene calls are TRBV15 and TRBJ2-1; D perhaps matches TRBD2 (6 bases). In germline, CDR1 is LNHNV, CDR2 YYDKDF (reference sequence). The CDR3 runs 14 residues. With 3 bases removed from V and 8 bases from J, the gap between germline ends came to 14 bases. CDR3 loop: CATSSRDSEHEQFF. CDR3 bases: TGTGCCACCAGCAGCCGGGACTCCGAACATGAGCAGTTCTTC.

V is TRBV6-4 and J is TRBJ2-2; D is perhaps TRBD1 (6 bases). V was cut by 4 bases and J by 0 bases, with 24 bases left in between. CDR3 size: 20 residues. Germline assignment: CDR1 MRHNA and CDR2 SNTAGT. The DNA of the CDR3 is TGTGCCAGCAGTGGTCCTTTCCCATGGCCGGGACAAACGAACACCGGGGAGCTGTTTTTT. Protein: CASSGPFPWPGQTNTGELFF.

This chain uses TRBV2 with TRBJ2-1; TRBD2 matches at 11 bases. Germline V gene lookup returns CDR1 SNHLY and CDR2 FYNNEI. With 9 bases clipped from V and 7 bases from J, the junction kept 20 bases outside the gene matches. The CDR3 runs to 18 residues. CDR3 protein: CARDIDPGLAASGNEQFF. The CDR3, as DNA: TGTGCCAGGGATATCGACCCGGGACTAGCGGCGTCAGGGAATGAGCAGTTCTTC.

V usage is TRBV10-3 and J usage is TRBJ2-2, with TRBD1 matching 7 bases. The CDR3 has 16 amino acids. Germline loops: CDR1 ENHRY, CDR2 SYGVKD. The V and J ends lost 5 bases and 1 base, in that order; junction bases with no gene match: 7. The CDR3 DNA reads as TGTGCCATCAGTAAAGACAGGGTTCTGAACACCGGGGAGCTGTTTTTT. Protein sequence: CAISKDRVLNTGELFF.

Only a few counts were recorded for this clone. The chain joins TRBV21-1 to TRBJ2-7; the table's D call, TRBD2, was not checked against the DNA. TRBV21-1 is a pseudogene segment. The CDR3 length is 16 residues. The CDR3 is CASTRTGRGSSYEQYF. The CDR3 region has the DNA TGTGCCAGCACCAGAACCGGGAGGGGGAGTTCCTACGAGCAGTACTTC.

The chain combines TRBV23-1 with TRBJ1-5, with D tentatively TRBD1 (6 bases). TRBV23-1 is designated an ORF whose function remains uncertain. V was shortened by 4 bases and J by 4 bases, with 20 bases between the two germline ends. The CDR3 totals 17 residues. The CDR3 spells CASSRVDRHRGNQPQHF. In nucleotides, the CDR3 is TGCGCCAGCAGTCGAGTTGACAGGCATAGGGGTAATCAGCCCCAGCATTTT.

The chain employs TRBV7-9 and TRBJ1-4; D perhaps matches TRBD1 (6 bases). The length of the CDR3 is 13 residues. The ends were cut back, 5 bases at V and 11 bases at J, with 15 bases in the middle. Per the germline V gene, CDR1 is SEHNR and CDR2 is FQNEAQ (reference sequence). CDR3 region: CASSQDGGRKLFF. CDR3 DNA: TGTGCCAGCAGCCAAGACGGGGGGCGGAAACTGTTTTTT.

DNA of the CDR3: TGTGCCAGCACCCGTCTGGGCCACAGGGGAACTGAAGCTTTCTTT. It translates to CASTRLGHRGTEAFF. The gene calls are TRBV6-5 and TRBJ1-1, with TRBD1 matching over 7 bases. The CDR3 spans 15 residues. The junction had 13 bases not matched to a gene; V was cut back by 7 bases and J by 5 bases. Germline assignment: CDR1 MNHEY and CDR2 SVGAGI.

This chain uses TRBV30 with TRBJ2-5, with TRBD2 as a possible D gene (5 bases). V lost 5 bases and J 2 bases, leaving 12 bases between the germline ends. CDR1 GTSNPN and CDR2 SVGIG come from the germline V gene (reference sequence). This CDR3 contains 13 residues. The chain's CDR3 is CAWEARGQETQYF. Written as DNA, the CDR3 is TGTGCCTGGGAAGCTCGGGGACAAGAGACCCAGTACTTC. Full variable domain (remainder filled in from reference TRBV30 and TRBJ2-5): SQTIHQWPATLVQPVGSPLSLECTVEGTSNPNLYWYRQAAGRGLQLLFYSVGIGQISSEVPQNLSASRPQDRQFILSSKKLLLSDSGFYLCAWEARGQETQYFGPGTRLLVL.

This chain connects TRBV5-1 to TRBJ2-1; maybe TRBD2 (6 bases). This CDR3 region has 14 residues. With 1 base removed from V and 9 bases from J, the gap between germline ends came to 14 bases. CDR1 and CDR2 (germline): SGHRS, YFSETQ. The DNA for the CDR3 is TGCGCCAGCAGCTTGAAGGCGGTAGCGGCTGAGCAGTTCTTC. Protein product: CASSLKAVAAEQFF.

The CDR3 loop is CASSYQQGASYEQYF. CDR3 sequence (DNA): TGCGCCAGCAGCTACCAACAGGGGGCCTCCTACGAGCAGTACTTC. The chain employs TRBV5-1 and TRBJ2-7, with 9 bases aligning to TRBD1. The CDR3 runs to 15 residues. CDR1 and CDR2 from the germline V gene are SGHRS and YFSETQ. J lost 0 bases, V lost 3 bases, and 4 bases had no gene match.